This note documents a single T cell receptor beta chain sequence. Per the authors' pipeline: Reference gene primer amplification in the assay estimated nucleated cell counts. This table comes from immunoSEQ multiplex PCR, and its TCRdb copy is limited to in-frame clones, with some not included. V and J calls plus clone size are reproduced from that table; the DNA served to infer D and trimming. The sample shows 150,000 to 200,000 clones, approximately 88% of them seen only once. The record originates from a study of blood T cell repertoires in COVID-19. Study-level background: Samples taken during acute and convalescent COVID-19 were collected in the United States, Italy and Spain. The analysed material was cDNA or gDNA that came from T cells, B-cell-depleted T cells, or PBMCs.

The germline gives CDR1 SGHTA, CDR2 FQGNSA. This CDR3 has 15 residues. V lost 1 base, J lost 3 bases, and 12 bases lay in between. This sequence joins TRBV7-2 and TRBJ1-2; possible D gene TRBD1, 5 bases. The sample was peripheral blood. The sequence was obtained from a woman between 50 and 59 years old with acute or convalescent COVID-19. This CDR3 is CASSLGGPSDYGYTF. The CDR3 nucleotides are TGTGCCAGCAGCTTAGGGGGCCCGAGCGACTATGGCTACACCTTC.